The next 8 T cell receptor beta chains were all read from a single sample in a study of T-cell reconstitution after alpha-beta-depleted transplantation in children. Unique molecular identifiers were built into the TCRbeta library. From the PCR reads, TCRdb called clonotypes with MiXCR, one entry per CDR3 protein. The sample shows roughly 350,000 distinct CDR3 sequences, 15% to 20% of them seen only once. This specimen was PBMCs, mostly from graft donor cells, taken 360 days after TCRalphabeta/CD19-depleted stem cell transplant. The source of these receptors is a male patient under 10 years old who had a stem cell transplant for acute lymphoblastic leukemia, so the T cells may come from the graft donor.

The chain employs TRBV7-9 and TRBJ2-7; D not resolved. CDR1 SEHNR and CDR2 FQNEAQ come from the germline V gene (reference sequence). The CDR3 contains 13 residues. The V gene lost 4 bases and the J gene lost 4 bases, with 11 bases spanning the gap. The CDR3 here is CASSYTPWYEQYF. In nucleotides, the CDR3 is TGTGCCAGCAGCTATACCCCCTGGTACGAGCAGTACTTC.

Ten or more counts support this clonotype. The rearrangement uses TRBV28 and TRBJ2-5; D ambiguous. The CDR3 is made up of 12 amino acids. Trimming removed 8 bases at V and 1 base at J, with 8 bases between. Germline-derived CDR1 and CDR2 are MDHEN and SYDVKM. CDR3 DNA: TGTGCCAGCGGACCCTTCCAAGAGACCCAGTACTTC. Translated: CASGPFQETQYF. The variable domain in full, with the rest retrieved from reference TRBV28 and TRBJ2-5, is DVKVTQSSRYLVKRTGEKVFLECVQDMDHENMFWYRQDPGLGLRLIYFSYDVKMKEKGDIPEGYSVSREKKERFSLILESASTNQTSMYLCASGPFQETQYFGPGTRLLVL.

The chain uses TRBV20-1 and TRBJ2-7; D possibly corresponds to TRBD1 (5 bases). This CDR3 spans 15 amino acids. V lost 0 bases to trimming and J lost 0 bases, with 12 bases between them. Germline-derived CDR1 and CDR2 are DFQATT and SNEGSKA (reference sequence). The CDR3 region is CSAREVQEPSYEQYF. CDR3 nucleotides: TGCAGTGCTAGAGAGGTACAGGAGCCCTCCTACGAGCAGTACTTC.

The sample holds many counts of this clonotype. The chain joins TRBV9 to TRBJ2-3; no clear D gene. CDR1 SGDLS and CDR2 YYNGEE come from the germline V gene. The V end lost 0 bases, the J end lost 1 base, and 3 bases lay between the germline ends. The CDR3 sequence is 13 residues long. The CDR3 spells CASSVVGTDTQYF. CDR3 bases: TGTGCCAGCAGCGTAGTCGGCACAGATACGCAGTATTTT.

The chain uses TRBV18 and TRBJ2-5, with 8 bases identical to TRBD2. This CDR3 is built from 13 residues. V was clipped by 5 bases and J by 5 bases; unmatched bases: 4. Germline V gene sequence: CDR1 KGHSH, CDR2 LQKENI. The CDR3 loop is CASSRSGGETQYF. CDR3 coding DNA: TGTGCCAGCTCAAGATCGGGAGGGGAGACCCAGTACTTC.

This clonotype was counted only a few times. V and J are TRBV15 and TRBJ2-1; 10 bases are a match to TRBD2. This CDR3 is built from 15 residues. The V and J ends lost 0 bases and 4 bases, in that order; junction bases with no gene match: 0. Germline CDR1 is LNHNV and CDR2 is YYDKDF (reference sequence). CDR3 sequence (DNA): TGTGCCACCAGCAGAGAACTAGCGGGATACAATGAGCAGTTCTTC. Translated: CATSRELAGYNEQFF.

This clonotype showed up many times. The genes are TRBV4-3 and TRBJ2-7; 8 bases match TRBD2. The germline V gene has CDR1 LGHNA and CDR2 YSLEER. The V and J ends lost 6 bases and 6 bases, in that order; junction bases with no gene match: 10. The CDR3 is 14 residues long. The CDR3 spells CASRIGRAIGEQYF. Written as DNA, the CDR3 is TGCGCCAGCAGGATCGGGAGGGCCATCGGCGAGCAGTACTTC.

This clonotype was recorded many times. The rearrangement uses TRBV12-3 or TRBV12-4 and TRBJ1-2; D possibly corresponds to TRBD1 (5 bases). V was shortened by 3 bases and J by 7 bases, with 12 bases between the two germline ends. This CDR3 comprises 13 residues. CDR3 nucleotides: TGTGCCAGCAGTTTGGGGGGTGCGAGTGGCTACACCTTC. This encodes CASSLGGASGYTF.